A selection of T cell receptor beta chains follows, all from one sample in a study of blood T cells in healthy people across ages. TCRdb itself ran the 5' RACE reads through MiXCR, one entry per CDR3 protein. The sample lists about 800,000 distinct CDR3 sequences; 20% to 30% were seen once. This same sample was also taken into another study, of T cells of mothers and their children.

Sequenced sample: blood. The receptor source for this set is a boy aged 5-17 years in good health. Both conserved end residues are part of each CDR3. A D gene is named only where the DNA matches it firmly. For some rows the clone size is stated as once, few or many, or as a class when expanded; others skip it.

TRBJ1-1 | - | TRBV9 | - | CANSVSPLNTEAFF | TGTGCCAACAGCGTAAGCCCCCTGAACACTGAAGCTTTCTTT
TRBJ2-5 | - | TRBV7-2 | - | CASSAQTGRETQYF | TGTGCCAGCAGCGCTCAAACAGGGCGGGAGACCCAGTACTTC
TRBJ1-1 | TRBD1 | TRBV6-5 | - | CASETGGLNTEAFF | TGTGCCAGCGAGACAGGGGGCTTGAACACTGAAGCTTTCTTT
TRBJ1-1 | TRBD1 | TRBV20-1 | - | CSASTPTNRGPEAFF | TGCAGTGCTAGCACTCCCACGAACAGGGGGCCTGAAGCTTTCTTT
TRBJ2-7 | - | TRBV28 | few | CASSKSQGRKTYEQYF | TGTGCCAGCAGTAAATCCCAGGGACGAAAGACCTACGAGCAGTACTTC
TRBJ1-1 | TRBD1 | TRBV6-5 | - | CAIASDRNTEAFF | TGTGCCATCGCTTCGGACAGGAATACTGAAGCTTTCTTT
TRBJ2-1 | TRBD2 | TRBV28 | few | CASSFTRERYYNEQFF | TGTGCCAGCAGCTTCACGCGGGAGAGGTACTACAATGAGCAGTTCTTC
TRBJ2-7 | - | TRBV7-2 | many | CASSPDNPPYEQYF | TGTGCCAGCAGCCCCGACAACCCGCCCTACGAGCAGTACTTC
TRBJ2-4 | - | TRBV9 | once | CASSAGGLNIQYF | TGTGCCAGCAGCGCAGGGGGACTGAACATTCAGTACTTC
TRBJ2-7 | - | TRBV2 | - | CASRNEGYSYEQYF | TGTGCCAGCAGGAATGAAGGATACTCCTACGAGCAGTACTTC
TRBJ2-2 | - | TRBV28 | few | CASSLLGKELFF | TGTGCCAGCAGTTTATTGGGGAAGGAGCTGTTTTTT
TRBJ2-1 | TRBD2 | TRBV7-3 | once | CASSSTSGGAWEQFF | TGTGCCAGCAGCTCCACTAGCGGGGGGGCCTGGGAGCAGTTCTTC
TRBJ2-3 | - | TRBV7-6 | - | CASSLALGPSTDTQYF | TGTGCCAGCAGCTTAGCGCTCGGGCCTAGCACAGATACGCAGTATTTT
TRBJ1-2 | - | TRBV6-1 | once | CASSEARYRNYGYTF | TGTGCCAGCAGTGAAGCGCGGTACAGAAACTATGGCTACACCTTC
TRBJ1-2 | TRBD1 | TRBV4-3 | - | CASSRGTDSNYGYTF | TGCGCCAGCAGCCGAGGGACAGATTCTAACTATGGCTACACCTTC
TRBJ2-7 | - | TRBV7-6 | - | CASSSTPSSSYEQYF | TGTGCCAGCAGCTCCACCCCCTCTAGCTCCTACGAGCAGTACTTC
TRBJ1-2 | - | TRBV28 | - | CASSLDINYGYTF | TGTGCCAGCAGTTTAGATATTAACTATGGCTACACCTTC
TRBJ1-6 | - | TRBV18 | - | CASSPPRTSSSPLHF | TGTGCCAGCTCACCACCAAGGACCTCCAGTTCACCCCTCCACTTT
TRBJ2-2 | - | TRBV4-3 | few | CASSQGKGRTGELFF | TGCGCCAGCAGCCAAGGAAAGGGTCGCACCGGGGAGCTGTTTTTT
TRBJ2-7 | - | TRBV4-3 | - | CASSQDLGYPYEQYF | TGCGCCAGCAGCCAAGACCTGGGGTACCCCTACGAGCAGTACTTC
TRBJ2-2 | - | TRBV7-2 | few | CASSIDTGELFF | TGTGCCAGCAGCATCGACACCGGGGAGCTGTTTTTT
TRBJ2-5 | - | TRBV20-1 | - | CSAHSTGRTETQYF | TGCAGTGCTCACTCGACAGGGAGGACGGAGACCCAGTACTTC
TRBJ1-5 | TRBD1 | TRBV25-1 | - | CASSLTGDGQPQHF | TGTGCCAGCAGCTTGACAGGGGACGGTCAGCCCCAGCATTTT
TRBJ2-2 | - | TRBV6-1 | few | CASSPQIPQRNTGELFF | TGTGCCAGCAGTCCTCAAATTCCGCAGAGAAACACCGGGGAGCTGTTTTTT
TRBJ2-5 | - | TRBV27 | few | CASSFTGGDETQYF | TGTGCCAGCAGTTTTACCGGGGGTGATGAGACCCAGTACTTC
TRBJ1-6 | - | TRBV3-1 | - | CASSQGGVRNSPLHF | TGTGCCAGCAGCCAAGGAGGAGTACGTAATTCACCCCTCCACTTT
TRBJ2-7 | TRBD1 | TRBV7-2 | - | CASSLPLRDSSYEQYF | TGTGCCAGCAGCTTACCCCTACGGGACAGCTCCTACGAGCAGTACTTC
TRBJ2-7 | - | TRBV20-1 | - | CSASPRTISISYEQYF | TGCAGTGCTAGTCCCAGGACTATCTCTATATCCTACGAGCAGTACTTC
TRBJ2-7 | - | TRBV7-2 | - | CASSWYRDTTYEQYF | TGTGCCAGCAGCTGGTACCGGGACACTACCTACGAGCAGTACTTC
TRBJ2-1 | TRBD2 | TRBV20-1 | - | CSARDRISGGFEQFF | TGCAGTGCTAGAGATCGGATTAGCGGGGGATTCGAGCAGTTCTTC
TRBJ2-5 | TRBD1 | TRBV28 | - | CASSPIDRDQETQYF | TGTGCCAGCAGTCCAATCGACAGGGATCAAGAGACCCAGTACTTC
TRBJ1-1 | TRBD1 | TRBV28 | few | CASRAGGWTEAFF | TGTGCCAGCAGGGCAGGGGGCTGGACTGAAGCTTTCTTT
TRBJ1-1 | TRBD1 | TRBV6-2/TRBV6-3 | - | CASSPRGQPNTEAFF | TGTGCCAGCAGTCCAAGGGGGCAGCCGAACACTGAAGCTTTCTTT
TRBJ1-5 | - | TRBV3-1 | few | CASSQVGVQPQHF | TGTGCCAGCAGCCAAGTCGGCGTTCAGCCCCAGCATTTT
TRBJ2-5 | - | TRBV29-1 | few | CSVEVPRKTQYF | TGCAGCGTTGAAGTTCCCAGAAAGACCCAGTACTTC
TRBJ1-1 | - | TRBV29-1 | few | CSVGGSEAFF | TGCAGCGTTGGTGGCAGCGAAGCTTTCTTT
TRBJ2-5 | TRBD2 | TRBV6-5 | - | CASSYFSGRAGETQYF | TGTGCCAGCAGTTACTTTAGCGGGAGGGCCGGGGAGACCCAGTACTTC